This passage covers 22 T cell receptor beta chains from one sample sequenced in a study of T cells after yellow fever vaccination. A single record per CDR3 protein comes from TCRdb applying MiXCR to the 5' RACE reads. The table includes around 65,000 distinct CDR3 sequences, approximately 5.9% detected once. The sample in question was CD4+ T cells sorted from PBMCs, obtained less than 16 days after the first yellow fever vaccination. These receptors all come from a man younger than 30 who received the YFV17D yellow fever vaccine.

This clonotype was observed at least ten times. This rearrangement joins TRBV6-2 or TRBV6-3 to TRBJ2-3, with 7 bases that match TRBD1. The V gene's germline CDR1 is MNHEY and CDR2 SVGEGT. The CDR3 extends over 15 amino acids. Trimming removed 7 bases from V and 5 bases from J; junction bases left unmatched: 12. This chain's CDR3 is CASKVARGFGDTQYF. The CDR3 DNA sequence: TGTGCCAGCAAAGTAGCCAGGGGGTTTGGAGATACGCAGTATTTT.

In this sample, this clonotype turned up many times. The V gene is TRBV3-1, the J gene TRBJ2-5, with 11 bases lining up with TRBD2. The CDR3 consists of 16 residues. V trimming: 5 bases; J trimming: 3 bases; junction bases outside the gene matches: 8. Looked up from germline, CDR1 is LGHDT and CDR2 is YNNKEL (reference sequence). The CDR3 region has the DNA TGTGCCAGCAGCGCCGCTTTAGCGGGGGGGAAAGAGACCCAGTACTTC. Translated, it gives CASSAALAGGKETQYF.

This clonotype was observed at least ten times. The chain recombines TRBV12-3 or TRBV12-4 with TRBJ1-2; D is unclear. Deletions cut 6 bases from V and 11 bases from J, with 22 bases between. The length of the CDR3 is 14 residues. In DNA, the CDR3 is TGTGCCAGCAGGCCGCCTTGGAGGGCCGTGCGATACACCTTC. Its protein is CASRPPWRAVRYTF.

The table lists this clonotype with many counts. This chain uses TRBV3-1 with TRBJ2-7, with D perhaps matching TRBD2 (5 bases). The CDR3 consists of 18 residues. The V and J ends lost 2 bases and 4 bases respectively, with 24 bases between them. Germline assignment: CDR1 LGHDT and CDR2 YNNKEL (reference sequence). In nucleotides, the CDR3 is TGTGCCAGCAGCCAAAACGTACCGGGGTTCGACGTAGAGTACGAGCAGTACGTC. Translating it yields CASSQNVPGFDVEYEQYV.

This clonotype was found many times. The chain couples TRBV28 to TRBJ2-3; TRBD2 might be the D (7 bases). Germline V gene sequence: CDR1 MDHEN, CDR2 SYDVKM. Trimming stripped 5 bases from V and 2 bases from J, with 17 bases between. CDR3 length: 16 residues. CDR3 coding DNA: TGTGCCAGCAGTCCCCAGCGCGGGGGCATCACAGATACGCAGTATTTT. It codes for CASSPQRGGITDTQYF.

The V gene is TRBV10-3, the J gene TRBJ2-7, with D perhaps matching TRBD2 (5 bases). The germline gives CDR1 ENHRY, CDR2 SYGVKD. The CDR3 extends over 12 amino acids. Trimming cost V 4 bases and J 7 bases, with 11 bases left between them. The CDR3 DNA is TGTGCCATCAGTGTACTGACGGGGGAGCAGTACGTC. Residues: CAISVLTGEQYV.

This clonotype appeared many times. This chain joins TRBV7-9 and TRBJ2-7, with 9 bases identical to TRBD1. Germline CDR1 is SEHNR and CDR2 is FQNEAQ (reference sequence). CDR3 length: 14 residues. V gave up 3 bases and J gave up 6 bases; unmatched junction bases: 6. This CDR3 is CASSFGQGNGEQYV. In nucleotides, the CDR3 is TGTGCCAGCAGCTTTGGACAGGGGAACGGCGAGCAGTACGTC.

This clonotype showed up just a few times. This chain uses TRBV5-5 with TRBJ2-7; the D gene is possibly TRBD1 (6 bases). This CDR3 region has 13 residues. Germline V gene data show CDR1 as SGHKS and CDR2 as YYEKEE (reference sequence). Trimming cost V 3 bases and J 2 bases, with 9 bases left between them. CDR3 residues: CASSSTGPYEQYV. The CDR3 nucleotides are TGTGCCAGCAGCTCTACAGGGCCCTACGAGCAGTACGTC.

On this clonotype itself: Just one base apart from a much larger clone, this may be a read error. The CDR3: CATGTDSIQYF. DNA for the CDR3: TGTGCCACCGGCACCGACAGCATTCAGTACTTC. The J gene is TRBJ2-4, the V gene TRBV25-1; a weak D match, TRBD1 (5 bases). Trimming left V 10 bases short and J 9 bases short, with 13 bases between. CDR1 is MGHDK and CDR2 is SYGVNS in the germline V gene. CDR3 length: 11 amino acids.

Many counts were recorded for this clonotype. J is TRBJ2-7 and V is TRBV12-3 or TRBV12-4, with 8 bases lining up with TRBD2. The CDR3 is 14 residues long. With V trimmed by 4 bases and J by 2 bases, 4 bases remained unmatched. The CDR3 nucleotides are TGTGCCAGCAGTTCCGGGGGGGCCACCTACGAGCAGTACTTC. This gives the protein CASSSGGATYEQYF.

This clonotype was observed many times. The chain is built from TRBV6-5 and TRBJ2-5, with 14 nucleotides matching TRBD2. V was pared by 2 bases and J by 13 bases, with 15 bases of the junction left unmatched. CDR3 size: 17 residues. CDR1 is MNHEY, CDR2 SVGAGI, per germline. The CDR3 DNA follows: TGTGCCAGCAGTTACGGTGGGACTAGCGGGGGCCAGGGTTTTTGGTACTTC. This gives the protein CASSYGGTSGGQGFWYF.

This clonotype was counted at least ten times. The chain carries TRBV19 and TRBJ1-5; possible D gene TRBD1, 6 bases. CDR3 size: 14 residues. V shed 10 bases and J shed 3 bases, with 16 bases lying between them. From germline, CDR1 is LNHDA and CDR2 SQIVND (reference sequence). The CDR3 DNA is TGTGCCACCCAGGGGACACCCTACAATCAGCCCCAGCATTTT. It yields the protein CATQGTPYNQPQHF.

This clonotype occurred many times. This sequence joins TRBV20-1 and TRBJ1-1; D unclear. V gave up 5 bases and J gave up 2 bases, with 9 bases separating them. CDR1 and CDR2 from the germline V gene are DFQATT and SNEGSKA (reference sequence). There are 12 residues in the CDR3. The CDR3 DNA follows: TGCAGTGCTCCTCGACTAAACACTGAAGCTTTCTTT. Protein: CSAPRLNTEAFF.

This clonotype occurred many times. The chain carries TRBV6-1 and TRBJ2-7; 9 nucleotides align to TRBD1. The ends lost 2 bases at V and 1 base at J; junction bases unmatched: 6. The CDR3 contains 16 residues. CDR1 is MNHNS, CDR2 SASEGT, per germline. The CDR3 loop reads CASSESGQGWSYEQYF. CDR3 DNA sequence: TGTGCCAGCAGTGAATCGGGACAGGGTTGGTCCTACGAGCAGTACTTC.

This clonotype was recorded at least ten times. The chain's CDR3 is CASSGRGGRAAFF. The CDR3 nucleotides are TGTGCCAGCAGCGGACGTGGGGGACGGGCAGCTTTCTTT. The chain joins TRBV7-2 to TRBJ1-1, with D perhaps TRBD1 (5 bases). The CDR3 spans 13 residues. V was shortened by 5 bases and J by 10 bases, with 17 bases between the two germline ends. Germline CDR1 and CDR2: SGHTA and FQGNSA.

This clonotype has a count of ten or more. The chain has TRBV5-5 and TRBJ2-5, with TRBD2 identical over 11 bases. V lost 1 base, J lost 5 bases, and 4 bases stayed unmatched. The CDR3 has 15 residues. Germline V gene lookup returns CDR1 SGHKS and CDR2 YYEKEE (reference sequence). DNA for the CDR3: TGTGCCAGCAGCTTGTTTAGCGGGGGGGCCGAGACCCAGTACTTC. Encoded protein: CASSLFSGGAETQYF.

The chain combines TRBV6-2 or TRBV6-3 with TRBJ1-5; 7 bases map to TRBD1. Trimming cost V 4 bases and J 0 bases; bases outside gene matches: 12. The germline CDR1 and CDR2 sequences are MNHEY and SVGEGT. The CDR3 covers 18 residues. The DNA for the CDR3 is TGTGCCAGCAGTTCGCCTCCGGGACAGCTCAATAGCAATCAGCCCCAGCATTTT. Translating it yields CASSSPPGQLNSNQPQHF.

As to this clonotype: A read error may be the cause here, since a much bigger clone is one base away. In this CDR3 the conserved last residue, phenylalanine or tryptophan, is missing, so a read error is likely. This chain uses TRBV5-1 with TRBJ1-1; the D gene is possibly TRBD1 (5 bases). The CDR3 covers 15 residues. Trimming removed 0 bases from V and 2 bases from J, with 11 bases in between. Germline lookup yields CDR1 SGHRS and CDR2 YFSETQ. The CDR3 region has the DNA TGCGCCAGCAGCTTGGTCGGGGCTGAAAACACTGAAGCTTTCTCT. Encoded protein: CASSLVGAENTEAFS.

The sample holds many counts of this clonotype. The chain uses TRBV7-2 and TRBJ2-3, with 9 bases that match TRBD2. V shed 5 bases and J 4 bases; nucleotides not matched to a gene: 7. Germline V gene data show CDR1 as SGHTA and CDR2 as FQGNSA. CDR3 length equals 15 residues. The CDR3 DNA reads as TGTGCCAGCAGCCGAAATAGCGGGAGCGCAGATACGCAGTATTTT. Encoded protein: CASSRNSGSADTQYF. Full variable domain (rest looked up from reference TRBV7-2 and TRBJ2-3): GAGVSQSPSNKVTEKGKDVELRCDPISGHTALYWYRQSLGQGLEFLIYFQGNSAPDKSGLPSDRFSAERTGGSVSTLTIQRTQQEDSAVYLCASSRNSGSADTQYFGPGTRLTVL.

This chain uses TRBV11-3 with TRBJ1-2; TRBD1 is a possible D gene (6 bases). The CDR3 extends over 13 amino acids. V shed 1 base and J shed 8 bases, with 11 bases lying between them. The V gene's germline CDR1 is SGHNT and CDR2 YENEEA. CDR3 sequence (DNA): TGTGCCAGCAGCTTAGTCGGGGGCAGCGGCTACACCTTC. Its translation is CASSLVGGSGYTF.

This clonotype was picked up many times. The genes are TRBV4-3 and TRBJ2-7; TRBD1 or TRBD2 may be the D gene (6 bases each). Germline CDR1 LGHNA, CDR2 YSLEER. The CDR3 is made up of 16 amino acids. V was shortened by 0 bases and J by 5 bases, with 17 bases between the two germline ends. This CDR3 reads CASSQDIRGTHNEQYF. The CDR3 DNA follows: TGCGCCAGCAGCCAAGATATTCGGGGGACACACAACGAGCAGTACTTC.

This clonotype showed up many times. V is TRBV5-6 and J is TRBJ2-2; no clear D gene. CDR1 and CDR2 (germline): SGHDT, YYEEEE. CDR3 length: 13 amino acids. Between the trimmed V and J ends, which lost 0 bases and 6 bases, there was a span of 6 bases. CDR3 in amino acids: CASSLGPSGELFF. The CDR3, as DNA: TGTGCCAGCAGCTTGGGGCCTTCCGGGGAGCTGTTTTTT.